This TCR beta chain was sequenced in a study of yellow fever vaccine responses in identical twins. The study's findings and limits: Each twin's T cell response to the vaccine was reported to look partly convergent and partly personalized.

TCRdb re-called the RT-PCR reads through MiXCR, storing one row per CDR3 protein. The sample has approximately 33,000 distinct CDR3 sequences, 60% seen once; the top ten hold roughly 5%. Germline V gene lookup returns CDR1 SEHNR and CDR2 FQNEAQ (reference sequence). The CDR3 contains 13 residues. V trimming: 4 bases; J trimming: 4 bases; junction bases outside the gene matches: 3. For this clonotype: Antigen: not known.

J is TRBJ2-5 and V is TRBV7-9; 7 nucleotides align to TRBD1. The input for sequencing was T cells from blood (PBMCs), unsorted or a sorted subset (not recorded which), taken before or after yellow fever vaccination (not recorded which). This receptor was obtained from a woman aged 18-29 years who received the yellow fever vaccine. The CDR3 DNA is TGTGCCAGCAGCTCTACAGGGGTAGAGACCCAGTACTTC. Its protein product is CASSSTGVETQYF.